The 30 T cell receptor beta chains presented below share a single source sample, sequenced in a study of T-cell reconstitution after alpha-beta-depleted transplantation in children (dated by TCRdb to between 2015 and 2016). The library was prepared using PCR. The listed sequencing device is Illumina HiSeq 2500. Molecular barcoding was employed in the preparation of TCR libraries, with unique molecular identifiers being used to normalize TCRbeta repertoire quantification. TCRdb reprocessing: public reads trimmed at Q25 with fastp, clones called with MiXCR, in-frame beta chains kept. CDR3 protein duplicates are merged, each entry listing the most common genes and DNA. This sample is represented by over 85,000 distinct CDR3 sequences; 9% to 12% of them were singletons. The ten most abundant clones make up roughly 8% of the sample. Sample: PBMCs from the stem cell graft donor, taken from the stem cell graft. The origin of the receptors is a human donor who donated a stem cell graft to a child with acute lymphoblastic leukemia.

This clonotype occurred many times. The chain links TRBV27 to TRBJ2-2; D is uncertain. The CDR3 has 13 amino acids. The germline CDR1 and CDR2 sequences are MNHEY and SMNVEV (reference sequence). With 6 bases removed from V and 2 bases from J, the gap between germline ends came to 7 bases. The CDR3 here is CASSPANTGELFF. CDR3 in DNA: TGTGCCAGCAGCCCAGCAAACACCGGGGAGCTGTTTTTT.

The sample holds a few counts of this clonotype. This rearrangement joins TRBV18 to TRBJ1-1; 7 nucleotides agree with TRBD1. The V gene's germline CDR1 is KGHSH and CDR2 LQKENI. Trimming removed 5 bases from V and 1 base from J; junction bases left unmatched: 7. The CDR3 covers 15 residues. The chain's CDR3 is CASSSDRAKNTEAFF. The CDR3 DNA reads TGTGCCAGCTCATCCGACAGGGCTAAGAACACTGAAGCTTTCTTT. Using reference TRBV18 and TRBJ1-1 for the parts outside the CDR3, the full variable domain is NAGVMQNPRHLVRRRGQEARLRCSPMKGHSHVYWYRQLPEEGLKFMVYLQKENIIDESGMPKERFSAEFPKEGPSILRIQQVVRGDSAAYFCASSSDRAKNTEAFFGQGTRLTVV.

This clonotype was found many times. The chain has TRBV4-3 and TRBJ1-1; TRBD1 is a possible D gene (5 bases). V shed 0 bases and J shed 0 bases, with 8 bases lying between them. Germline lookup yields CDR1 LGHNA and CDR2 YSLEER. CDR3 length: 15 amino acids. CDR3 residues: CASSQDRAVNTEAFF. DNA of the CDR3: TGCGCCAGCAGCCAAGACAGGGCTGTGAACACTGAAGCTTTCTTT.

This clonotype occurred many times. V usage is TRBV20-1 and J usage is TRBJ1-2; D may be TRBD1 (5 bases). The germline CDR1 and CDR2 sequences are DFQATT and SNEGSKA (reference sequence). CDR3 length: 12 amino acids. V was trimmed by 6 bases and J by 8 bases, leaving 16 bases between them. The CDR3 reads CSATERGEGYTF. CDR3 nucleotides: TGCAGTGCGACGGAGAGGGGAGAAGGCTACACCTTC.

The rearrangement joins TRBV19 to TRBJ2-2; TRBD1 might be the D (6 bases). CDR1 is LNHDA and CDR2 is SQIVND in the germline V gene (reference sequence). CDR3 size: 15 residues. Trimming removed 6 bases from V and 6 bases from J, with 17 bases in between. DNA of the CDR3: TGTGCCAGTAGCAGATGGGACACAAAGGCCGGGGAGCTGTTTTTT. Translating it yields CASSRWDTKAGELFF.

This clonotype has ten or more counts. The gene calls are TRBV24-1 and TRBJ2-1, with TRBD1 matching over 9 bases. V shed 4 bases and J 7 bases; nucleotides not matched to a gene: 7. In germline, CDR1 is KGHDR, CDR2 SFDVKD. This CDR3 has 15 amino acids. CDR3 bases: TGTGCCACCAGTGACCGCCGGGACAGGGTTAATGAGCAGTTCTTC. It encodes CATSDRRDRVNEQFF.

At least ten counts were recorded for this clonotype. The chain combines TRBV4-1 with TRBJ1-3; no clear D gene. Trimming took off 1 base at V and 8 bases at J, with 9 bases between the two ends. Germline CDR1 reads MGHRA; CDR2 reads YSYEKL. CDR3 length: 13 amino acids. The CDR3 coding sequence is TGCGCCAGCAGCCAAGGGCGGAGGGACACCATATATTTT. As protein: CASSQGRRDTIYF.

The V call is TRBV11-3, the J call TRBJ2-3; TRBD1 aligns across 9 bases. Germline V lookup: CDR1 SGHNT, CDR2 YENEEA. V was clipped by 5 bases and J by 3 bases; unmatched bases: 6. The CDR3 spans 15 residues. The CDR3 is CASSRGQGSTDTQYF. The DNA of the CDR3 is TGTGCCAGCAGCCGAGGACAGGGGAGTACAGATACGCAGTATTTT.

This clonotype was observed at least ten times. The chain carries TRBV20-1 and TRBJ2-7; D tentatively reads TRBD1 or TRBD2 (7 bases each). The V end was cut by 6 bases, the J end by 6 bases, with 15 bases between. Germline V CDR1 and CDR2: DFQATT, SNEGSKA (reference sequence). The CDR3 has 12 residues. The CDR3 is CSARGEGREQYF. DNA of the CDR3: TGCAGTGCCAGGGGGGAGGGGCGCGAGCAGTACTTC.

The table lists this clonotype with many counts. The chain has TRBV20-1 and TRBJ2-1, with 9 bases fitting TRBD2. CDR1 is DFQATT, CDR2 SNEGSKA, per germline (reference sequence). This CDR3 region has 13 residues. V was clipped by 7 bases and J by 4 bases; unmatched bases: 5. The CDR3 loop is CSVRLAEYNEQFF. CDR3 nucleotides: TGCAGTGTTCGACTAGCGGAGTACAATGAGCAGTTCTTC.

With regard to this clonotype: This could be a read error, since a much larger clone is one nucleotide away. The chain combines TRBV4-3 with TRBJ2-4; 12 bases are a match to TRBD1. The CDR3 contains 18 residues. V shed 0 bases and J 12 bases; nucleotides not matched to a gene: 15. The germline gives CDR1 LGHNA, CDR2 YSLEER. The CDR3 nucleotides are TGCGCCAGCAGCCAAGATTTGGGGGACAGGGGGCAATCGGACACTCAGTACTTC. Amino acids: CASSQDLGDRGQSDTQYF.

In this sample, this clonotype turned up many times. V and J are TRBV20-1 and TRBJ2-7; no clear D gene. The germline gives CDR1 DFQATT, CDR2 SNEGSKA (reference sequence). V lost 3 bases to trimming and J lost 2 bases, with 8 bases between them. The CDR3 is 12 amino acids. CDR3 region: CSASHETYEQYF. DNA for the CDR3: TGCAGTGCTAGTCACGAAACCTACGAGCAGTACTTC.

At least ten counts were recorded for this clonotype. V and J are TRBV5-6 and TRBJ2-3; D tentatively fits TRBD1 or TRBD2 (5 bases each). The CDR3 runs to 16 residues. In germline, CDR1 is SGHDT, CDR2 YYEEEE. Between the trimmed V and J ends, which lost 4 bases and 3 bases, there was a span of 18 bases. CDR3 protein: CASSLILRDGTDTQYF. The CDR3 DNA reads as TGTGCCAGCAGCCTGATCCTACGGGACGGGACAGATACGCAGTATTTT.

This clonotype was detected many times. The rearrangement links TRBV5-1 to TRBJ2-2, with a weak D call TRBD1 (5 bases). The V end was cut by 1 base, the J end by 6 bases, with 13 bases between. The CDR3 has 15 amino acids. CDR1 and CDR2 from the germline V gene are SGHRS and YFSETQ. For the CDR3, the DNA is TGCGCCAGCAGCTTGATGGCAGGGCTAGCCGGGGAGCTGTTTTTT. It specifies CASSLMAGLAGELFF. Complete variable domain (other parts from reference TRBV5-1 and TRBJ2-2): KAGVTQTPRYLIKTRGQQVTLSCSPISGHRSVSWYQQTPGQGLQFLFEYFSETQRNKGNFPGRFSGRQFSNSRSEMNVSTLELGDSALYLCASSLMAGLAGELFFGEGSRLTVL.

This clonotype was found many times. This chain connects TRBV20-1 to TRBJ2-7; D might be TRBD2 (5 bases). This CDR3 has 13 residues. Trimming shortened V by 3 bases and J by 0 bases, and 9 bases separated the two germline ends. Germline assignment: CDR1 DFQATT and CDR2 SNEGSKA (reference sequence). The CDR3 here is CSARLGASYEQYF. CDR3 coding DNA: TGCAGTGCTAGGTTGGGAGCCTCCTACGAGCAGTACTTC.

CDR3 nucleotide sequence: TGTGCCTGGAGTCTAGAGAACACAGATACGCAGTATTTT. Protein sequence: CAWSLENTDTQYF. The chain couples TRBV30 to TRBJ2-3; no reliable D call. Germline CDR1 and CDR2: GTSNPN and SVGIG (reference sequence). This CDR3 is 13 amino acids long. Trimming stripped 2 bases from V and 2 bases from J, with 8 bases between.

This clonotype has at least ten counts. The rearrangement uses TRBV7-2 and TRBJ1-5, with 8 bases matching TRBD1. Trimming took 5 bases from V and 6 from J; bases not matched to a gene: 6. CDR1 is SGHTA and CDR2 is FQGNSA in the germline V gene. This CDR3 is built from 14 residues. For the CDR3, the DNA is TGTGCCAGCAGCCTAGACAGGGGAGGTCAGCCCCAGCATTTT. Protein: CASSLDRGGQPQHF.

The sample holds many counts of this clonotype. The rearrangement joins TRBV10-3 to TRBJ2-3, with 9 bases lining up with TRBD2. Germline V gene sequence: CDR1 ENHRY, CDR2 SYGVKD. This CDR3 spans 16 amino acids. The J segment lost 6 bases and the V segment lost 2 bases, leaving 9 bases of the junction unmatched. CDR3 sequence reads: CAISEGTSRAVDTQYF. The CDR3 DNA follows: TGTGCCATCAGTGAGGGGACTAGCCGAGCGGTGGATACGCAGTATTTT.

The chain links TRBV6-2 or TRBV6-3 to TRBJ2-7; 10 bases line up with TRBD2. CDR1 and CDR2 from the germline V gene are MNHEY and SVGEGT. J gave up 2 bases and V 7 bases, and 5 bases lay outside the gene matches. CDR3 length: 14 amino acids. CDR3 amino acids: CASTGTSATYEQYF. In DNA, the CDR3 is TGTGCCAGCACTGGGACTAGCGCCACCTACGAGCAGTACTTC.

The chain combines TRBV29-1 with TRBJ1-5; possibly TRBD1 for D (5 bases). This CDR3 has 12 residues. Trimming took off 6 bases at V and 6 bases at J, with 12 bases between the two ends. CDR1 is SQVTM and CDR2 is ANQGSEA in the germline V gene. The CDR3 DNA reads as TGCAGCGTAGGGGAGGGCAGTCAGCCCCAGCATTTT. As protein: CSVGEGSQPQHF.

This clonotype occurred many times. V and J are TRBV5-1 and TRBJ2-2, with 9 bases fitting TRBD1. The germline V gene encodes CDR1 SGHRS and CDR2 YFSETQ. This CDR3 is built from 14 residues. V shed 4 bases and J 7 bases; nucleotides not matched to a gene: 5. The CDR3 is CASSLRTGDGELFF. Written as DNA, the CDR3 is TGCGCCAGCAGCCTCCGGACAGGGGACGGGGAGCTGTTTTTT.

This clonotype occurred many times. The chain's CDR3 is CASSPGGWFGTDTQYF. The CDR3 nucleotides read TGCGCCAGCAGCCCAGGGGGCTGGTTCGGCACAGATACGCAGTATTTT. The gene calls are TRBV5-1 and TRBJ2-3, with 8 bases that match TRBD1. Germline V CDR1 and CDR2: SGHRS, YFSETQ. J lost 1 base, V lost 4 bases, and 8 bases had no gene match. The CDR3 has 16 residues.

The sample holds many counts of this clonotype. This chain connects TRBV25-1 to TRBJ2-5; D uncertain. Germline V gene lookup returns CDR1 MGHDK and CDR2 SYGVNS. The ends were cut back, 2 bases at V and 5 bases at J, with 6 bases in the middle. This CDR3 contains 12 residues. The CDR3 sequence is CASSEPRETQYF. CDR3 bases: TGTGCCAGCAGTGAACCAAGGGAGACCCAGTACTTC.

In its sample, this clonotype was seen a few times. V usage is TRBV7-6 and J usage is TRBJ2-1, with TRBD1 as a possible D gene (6 bases). The V and J ends lost 2 bases and 10 bases respectively, with 15 bases between them. The germline CDR1 and CDR2 sequences are SGHVS and FNYEAQ. The CDR3 covers 14 residues. The CDR3 DNA follows: TGTGCCAGCAGCTTATCCACAGGGTTGGGCGAGCAGTTCTTC. This translates into CASSLSTGLGEQFF.

Ten or more counts support this clonotype. The chain combines TRBV25-1 with TRBJ2-7, with D perhaps TRBD2 (5 bases). This CDR3 is built from 14 residues. Trimming removed 3 bases at V and 5 bases at J, with 14 bases between. Germline loops: CDR1 MGHDK, CDR2 SYGVNS. As DNA, the CDR3 is TGTGCCAGCAGTGATGTGTTGTCCGGGGACGAGCAGTACTTC. It encodes CASSDVLSGDEQYF.

The chain has TRBV7-2 and TRBJ1-6, with D possibly being TRBD1 (6 bases). The CDR3 consists of 14 residues. The V end lost 5 bases, the J end lost 4 bases, and 9 bases lay between the germline ends. Germline V gene lookup returns CDR1 SGHTA and CDR2 FQGNSA. The CDR3 region has the DNA TGTGCCAGCAGCCCAGGACAGTATAATTCACCCCTCCACTTT. It codes for CASSPGQYNSPLHF.

This clonotype was seen many times. The chain employs TRBV5-1 and TRBJ2-3; the D is unclear. V was shortened by 4 bases and J by 5 bases, with 23 bases between the two germline ends. This CDR3 spans 17 amino acids. CDR1 is SGHRS and CDR2 is YFSETQ in the germline V gene. The CDR3 protein is CASSPGGLVGLQDTQYF. The CDR3 coding sequence is TGCGCCAGCAGCCCAGGTGGTTTAGTGGGCCTCCAAGATACGCAGTATTTT.

Ten or more counts support this clonotype. The chain links TRBV20-1 to TRBJ2-1; 8 bases map to TRBD2. Germline values: CDR1 DFQATT, CDR2 SNEGSKA (reference sequence). This CDR3 spans 15 amino acids. The trim removed 0 bases at V and 6 bases at J, leaving 7 bases unmatched. The CDR3, as DNA: TGCAGTGCTAGAGATCCAGGGACTAGGACCAATGAGCAGTTCTTC. It yields the protein CSARDPGTRTNEQFF.

The table lists this clonotype with many counts. The chain couples TRBV4-1 to TRBJ1-6; D not certain. This CDR3 region has 13 residues. Trimming removed 0 bases from V and 12 bases from J, with 9 bases in between. Germline CDR1 MGHRA, CDR2 YSYEKL. CDR3 region: CASSQDPSRPLHF. The CDR3 bases are TGCGCCAGCAGCCAAGACCCCTCCCGACCCCTCCACTTT.

This clonotype was seen at least ten times. J is TRBJ2-7 and V is TRBV5-1; a weak D match, TRBD1 (6 bases). The CDR3 runs 15 residues. The V end lost 0 bases, the J end lost 0 bases, and 10 bases lay between the germline ends. Germline V gene lookup returns CDR1 SGHRS and CDR2 YFSETQ. The CDR3 sequence is CASSLVGAGSYEQYF. CDR3 DNA sequence: TGCGCCAGCAGCTTGGTGGGGGCGGGCTCCTACGAGCAGTACTTC.